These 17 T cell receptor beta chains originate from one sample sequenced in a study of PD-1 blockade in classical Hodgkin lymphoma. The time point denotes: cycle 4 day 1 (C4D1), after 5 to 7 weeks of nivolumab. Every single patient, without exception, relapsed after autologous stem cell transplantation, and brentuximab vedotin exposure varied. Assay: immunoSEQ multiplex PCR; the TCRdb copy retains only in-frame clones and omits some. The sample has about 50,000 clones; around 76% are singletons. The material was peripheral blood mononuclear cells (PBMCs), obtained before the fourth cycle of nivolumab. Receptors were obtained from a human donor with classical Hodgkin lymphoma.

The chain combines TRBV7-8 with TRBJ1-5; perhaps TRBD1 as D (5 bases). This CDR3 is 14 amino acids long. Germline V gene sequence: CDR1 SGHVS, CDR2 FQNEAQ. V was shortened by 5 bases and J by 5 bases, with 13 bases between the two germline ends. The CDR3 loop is CASSTLGADQPQHF. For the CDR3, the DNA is TGTGCCAGCAGCACCCTCGGGGCCGATCAGCCCCAGCATTTT.

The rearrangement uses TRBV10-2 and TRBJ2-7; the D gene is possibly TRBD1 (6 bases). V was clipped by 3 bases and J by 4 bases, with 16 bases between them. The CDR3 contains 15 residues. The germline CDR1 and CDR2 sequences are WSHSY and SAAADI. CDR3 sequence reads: CASSEGGLGRYEQYF. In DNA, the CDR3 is TGCGCCAGCAGTGAAGGGGGTCTCGGTAGGTACGAGCAGTACTTC.

CDR3 loop: CASSQLTGTYEQYF. CDR3 DNA sequence: TGTGCCAGCAGCCAGTTGACAGGAACCTACGAGCAGTACTTC. V is TRBV11-2 and J is TRBJ2-7, with D possibly being TRBD1 (6 bases). The germline CDR1 and CDR2 sequences are SGHAT and FQNNGV. The CDR3 has 14 amino acids. V was pared by 5 bases and J by 2 bases, with 13 bases between. Full variable domain (rest looked up from reference TRBV11-2 and TRBJ2-7): EAGVAQSPRYKIIEKRQSVAFWCNPISGHATLYWYQQILGQGPKLLIQFQNNGVVDDSQLPKDRFSAERLKGVDSTLKIQPAKLEDSAVYLCASSQLTGTYEQYFGPGTRLTVT.

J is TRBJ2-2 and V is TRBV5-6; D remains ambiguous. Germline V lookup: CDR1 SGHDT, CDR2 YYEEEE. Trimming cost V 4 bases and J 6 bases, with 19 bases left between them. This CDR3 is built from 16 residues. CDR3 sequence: CASSMTGRSVAGELFF. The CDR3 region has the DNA TGTGCCAGCAGCATGACGGGCCGGAGCGTGGCCGGGGAGCTGTTTTTT.

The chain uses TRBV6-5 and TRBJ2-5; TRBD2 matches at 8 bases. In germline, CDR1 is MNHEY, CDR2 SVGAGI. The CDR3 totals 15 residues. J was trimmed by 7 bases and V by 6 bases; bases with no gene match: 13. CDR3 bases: TGTGCCAGCAGGGGGGCGGGAGGCCTACTTGGGACCCAGTACTTC. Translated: CASRGAGGLLGTQYF.

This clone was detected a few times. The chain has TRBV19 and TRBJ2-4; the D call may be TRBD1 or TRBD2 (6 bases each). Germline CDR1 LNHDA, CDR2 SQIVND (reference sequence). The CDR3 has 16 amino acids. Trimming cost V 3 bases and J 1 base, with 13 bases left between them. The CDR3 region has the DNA TGTGCCAGTAGTATTCTGGGGGGCTTTGCCAAAAACATTCAGTACTTC. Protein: CASSILGGFAKNIQYF.

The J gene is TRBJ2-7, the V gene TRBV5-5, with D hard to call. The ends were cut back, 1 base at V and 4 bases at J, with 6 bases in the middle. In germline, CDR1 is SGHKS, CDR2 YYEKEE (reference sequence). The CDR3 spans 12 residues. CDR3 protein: CASSLFRYEQYF. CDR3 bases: TGTGCCAGCAGCTTGTTCCGGTACGAGCAGTACTTC.

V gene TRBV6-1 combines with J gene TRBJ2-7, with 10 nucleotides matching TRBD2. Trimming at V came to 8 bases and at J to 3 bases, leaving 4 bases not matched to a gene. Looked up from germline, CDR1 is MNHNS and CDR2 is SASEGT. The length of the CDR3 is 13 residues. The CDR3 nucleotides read TGTGCCAGCCGGGCTAGCGGGAGCTACGAGCAGTACTTC. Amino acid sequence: CASRASGSYEQYF.

The CDR3 nucleotides are TGTGCCAGCAGTTACGGGGTAGGCCCCCCCTACAATGAGCAGTTCTTC. Translated: CASSYGVGPPYNEQFF. The chain uses TRBV6-5 and TRBJ2-1; D is ambiguous. This CDR3 spans 16 amino acids. Trimming cost V 2 bases and J 2 bases, with 13 bases left between them. Germline-derived CDR1 and CDR2 are MNHEY and SVGAGI.

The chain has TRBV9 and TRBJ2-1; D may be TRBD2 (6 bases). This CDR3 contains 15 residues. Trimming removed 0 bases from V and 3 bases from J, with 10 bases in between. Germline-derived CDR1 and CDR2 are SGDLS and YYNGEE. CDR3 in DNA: TGTGCCAGCAGCGTAGTGGTGGGGGGCTACAATGAGCAGTTCTTC. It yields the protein CASSVVVGGYNEQFF. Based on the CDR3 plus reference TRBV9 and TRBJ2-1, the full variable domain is DSGVTQTPKHLITATGQRVTLRCSPRSGDLSVYWYQQSLDQGLQFLIQYYNGEERAKGNILERFSAQQFPDLHSELNLSSLELGDSALYFCASSVVVGGYNEQFFGPGTRLTVL.

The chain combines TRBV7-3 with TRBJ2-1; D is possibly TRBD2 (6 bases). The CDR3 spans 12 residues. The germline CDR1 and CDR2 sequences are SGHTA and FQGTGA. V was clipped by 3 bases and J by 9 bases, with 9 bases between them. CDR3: CASSLTSGEQFF. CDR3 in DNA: TGTGCCAGCAGCTTGACTAGTGGTGAGCAGTTCTTC.

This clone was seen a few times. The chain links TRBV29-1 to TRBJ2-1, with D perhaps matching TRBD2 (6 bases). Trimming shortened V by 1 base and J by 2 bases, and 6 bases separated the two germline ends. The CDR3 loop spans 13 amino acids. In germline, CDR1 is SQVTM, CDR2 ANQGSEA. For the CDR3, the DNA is TGCAGCGTTGAAGGCGGGGCCTACAATGAGCAGTTCTTC. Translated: CSVEGGAYNEQFF.

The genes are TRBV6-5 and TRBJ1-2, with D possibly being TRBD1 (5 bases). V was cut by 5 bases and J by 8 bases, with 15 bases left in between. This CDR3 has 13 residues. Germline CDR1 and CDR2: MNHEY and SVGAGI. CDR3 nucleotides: TGTGCCAGCAGTCTTAACGGGGCCGGGGGCTACACCTTC. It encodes CASSLNGAGGYTF.

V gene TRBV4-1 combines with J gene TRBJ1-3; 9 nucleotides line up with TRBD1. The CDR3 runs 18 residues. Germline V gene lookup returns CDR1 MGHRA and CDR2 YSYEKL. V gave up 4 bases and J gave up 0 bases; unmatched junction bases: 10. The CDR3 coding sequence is TGCGCCAGCAGCCCCCTCCCCCTGACAGGGGGCTCTGGAAACACCATATATTTT. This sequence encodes CASSPLPLTGGSGNTIYF.

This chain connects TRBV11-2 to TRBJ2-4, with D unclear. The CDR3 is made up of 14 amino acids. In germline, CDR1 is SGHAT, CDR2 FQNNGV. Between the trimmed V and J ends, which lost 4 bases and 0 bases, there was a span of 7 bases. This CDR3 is CASSSRLAKNIQYF. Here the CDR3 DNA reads TGTGCCAGCAGCTCGAGACTAGCCAAAAACATTCAGTACTTC.

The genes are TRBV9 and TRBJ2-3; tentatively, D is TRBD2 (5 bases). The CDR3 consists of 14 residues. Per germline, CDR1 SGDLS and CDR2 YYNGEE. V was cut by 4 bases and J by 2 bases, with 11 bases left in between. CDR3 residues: CASSLSGVTDTQYF. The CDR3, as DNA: TGTGCCAGCAGCTTAAGCGGAGTCACAGATACGCAGTATTTT.

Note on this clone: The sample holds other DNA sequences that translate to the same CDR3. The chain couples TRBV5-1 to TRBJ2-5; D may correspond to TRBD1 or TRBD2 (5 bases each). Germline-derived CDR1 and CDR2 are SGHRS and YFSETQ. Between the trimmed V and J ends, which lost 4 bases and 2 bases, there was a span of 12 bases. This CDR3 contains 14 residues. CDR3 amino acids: CASSLGTKQETQYF. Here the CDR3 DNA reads TGCGCCAGCAGCCTCGGGACGAAACAAGAGACCCAGTACTTC.